These 22 T cell receptor beta chains originate from one sample sequenced in a study of beta chain features in type 1 diabetes. Reverse transcribing all isolated RNA meant expressed TCRB transcripts were sequenced. Sequenced by immunoSEQ multiplex PCR; TCRdb stores in-frame clones only, minus some. The sample records 300,000 to 350,000 clones, around 20% being singletons. Sequences were obtained from naive CD4+ T cells from blood. These receptors were taken from a woman younger than 35 in good health.

The chain recombines TRBV30 with TRBJ2-7, with D unclear. Germline CDR1 reads GTSNPN; CDR2 reads SVGIG (reference sequence). The CDR3 is 13 amino acids. V lost 0 bases, J lost 4 bases, and 10 bases lay in between. The CDR3 coding sequence is TGTGCCTGGAGTGTAAACAGCCGTTACGAGCAGTACTTC. It encodes CAWSVNSRYEQYF.

This clone has only a few counts. The V and J genes are TRBV7-9 and TRBJ1-6; possible D gene TRBD1, 6 bases. Trimming took off 5 bases at V and 10 bases at J, with 12 bases between the two ends. The CDR3 extends over 13 amino acids. From germline, CDR1 is SEHNR and CDR2 FQNEAQ (reference sequence). The CDR3 DNA sequence: TGTGCCAGCAGCCCCTGGACAGACTCACCCCTCCACTTT. It specifies CASSPWTDSPLHF. Based on the CDR3 plus reference TRBV7-9 and TRBJ1-6, the full variable domain is DTGVSQNPRHKITKRGQNVTFRCDPISEHNRLYWYRQTLGQGPEFLTYFQNEAQLEKSRLLSDRFSAERPKGSFSTLEIQRTEQGDSAMYLCASSPWTDSPLHFGNGTRLTVT.

This clone came up a few times. V gene TRBV7-2 combines with J gene TRBJ2-4, with 7 bases fitting TRBD1. CDR1 is SGHTA and CDR2 is FQGNSA in the germline V gene. The V gene end was trimmed by 5 bases and the J gene end by 7 bases; junction bases not matched to a gene: 2. The CDR3 runs to 12 residues. The CDR3 region has the DNA TGTGCCAGCAGCAGCAGGGGGAACATTCAGTACTTC. Translated, it gives CASSSRGNIQYF.

In this sample, this clone turned up a few times. The chain is built from TRBV30 and TRBJ2-7; 7 bases line up with TRBD1. Germline V gives CDR1 GTSNPN, CDR2 SVGIG (reference sequence). CDR3 length: 12 amino acids. V lost 5 bases to trimming and J lost 2 bases; unmatched junction nucleotides: 3. The CDR3 sequence: CAWGDRAYEQYF. CDR3 DNA: TGTGCCTGGGGGGACAGAGCCTACGAGCAGTACTTC.

This clone was picked up a small number of times. The chain joins TRBV19 to TRBJ2-3; 9 nucleotides line up with TRBD2. With V trimmed by 4 bases and J by 6 bases, 5 bases remained unmatched. This CDR3 is built from 14 residues. Germline assignment: CDR1 LNHDA and CDR2 SQIVND (reference sequence). The CDR3 loop is CASSKGLAVDTQYF. In nucleotides, the CDR3 is TGTGCCAGTAGTAAGGGACTAGCAGTCGATACGCAGTATTTT.

The genes are TRBV6-1 and TRBJ1-5, with D perhaps matching TRBD1 (5 bases). This CDR3 has 15 amino acids. The germline V gene encodes CDR1 MNHNS and CDR2 SASEGT. V was trimmed by 10 bases and J by 4 bases, leaving 20 bases between them. The CDR3 DNA sequence: TGTGCCACCCTCTGGGGGGGTGGGGTGAATCAGCCCCAGCATTTT. This translates into CATLWGGGVNQPQHF.

This clone turned up a few times. The V gene is TRBV5-8, the J gene TRBJ2-7; TRBD1 matches at 9 bases. Unmatched junction bases numbered 4, after V lost 4 bases and J lost 5 bases. The CDR3 is made up of 13 amino acids. Germline V lookup: CDR1 SGHTS, CDR2 YDEGEE. In DNA form, the CDR3 reads TGTGCCAGCAGCCTGGGACAGGGCGACGAGCAGTACTTC. Its protein product is CASSLGQGDEQYF.

This clone has just a few counts. The chain is built from TRBV11-3 and TRBJ2-1; tentatively, D is TRBD2 (6 bases). Trimming shortened V by 5 bases and J by 7 bases, and 15 bases separated the two germline ends. From germline, CDR1 is SGHNT and CDR2 YENEEA. This CDR3 is 14 amino acids long. CDR3 sequence reads: CASSKTSIVNEQFF. The DNA of the CDR3 is TGTGCCAGCAGCAAGACTAGTATCGTAAATGAGCAGTTCTTC.

This clone turned up a few times. The J gene is TRBJ1-5, the V gene TRBV30; D perhaps matches TRBD1 (5 bases). The CDR3 totals 13 residues. Germline V gene sequence: CDR1 GTSNPN, CDR2 SVGIG (reference sequence). The V end was cut by 2 bases, the J end by 6 bases, with 11 bases between. The chain's CDR3 is CAWSNGGGQPQHF. Here the CDR3 DNA reads TGTGCCTGGAGTAACGGGGGGGGTCAGCCCCAGCATTTT.

The rearrangement links TRBV7-9 to TRBJ1-2; 10 nucleotides align to TRBD1. This CDR3 has 16 amino acids. V shed 3 bases and J 3 bases; nucleotides not matched to a gene: 7. Germline loops: CDR1 SEHNR, CDR2 FQNEAQ (reference sequence). This CDR3 reads CASSFRDRGSDYGYTF. The CDR3, as DNA: TGTGCCAGCAGCTTCCGGGACAGGGGAAGTGACTATGGCTACACCTTC.

This chain links TRBV7-9 with TRBJ2-1; D gene ambiguous. This CDR3 contains 13 residues. Germline CDR1 is SEHNR and CDR2 is FQNEAQ (reference sequence). Trimming pared 4 bases from V and 5 bases from J, leaving 9 bases between. DNA of the CDR3: TGTGCCAGCAGCTGGGTACAGAACAATGAGCAGTTCTTC. Protein product: CASSWVQNNEQFF. Complete variable domain (other parts from reference TRBV7-9 and TRBJ2-1): DTGVSQNPRHKITKRGQNVTFRCDPISEHNRLYWYRQTLGQGPEFLTYFQNEAQLEKSRLLSDRFSAERPKGSFSTLEIQRTEQGDSAMYLCASSWVQNNEQFFGPGTRLTVL.

This clone has just a few counts. The genes are TRBV30 and TRBJ2-5; the D gene is possibly TRBD1 (5 bases). TRBJ2-7 explains the end of the DNA better; the J call may be wrong. Germline CDR1 and CDR2: GTSNPN and SVGIG (reference sequence). CDR3 length: 13 amino acids. CDR3 DNA sequence: TGTGCCTGGAGTCAACAGGATTCCTACGAGCAGTACTTC. Translating gives CAWSQQDSYEQYF.

This sequence joins TRBV18 and TRBJ1-5, with a tentative D call TRBD1 (5 bases). The CDR3 contains 18 residues. Between the trimmed V and J ends, which lost 2 bases and 0 bases, there was a span of 17 bases. Germline loops: CDR1 KGHSH, CDR2 LQKENI. The DNA for the CDR3 is TGTGCCAGCTCACCAAAAGGGCAGGGCGGATATAGCAATCAGCCCCAGCATTTT. It is translated as CASSPKGQGGYSNQPQHF.

This clone has just a few counts. J is TRBJ2-3 and V is TRBV7-9; D possibly corresponds to TRBD2 (5 bases). Between the trimmed V and J ends, which lost 3 bases and 0 bases, there was a span of 13 bases. The CDR3 is made up of 16 amino acids. Germline assignment: CDR1 SEHNR and CDR2 FQNEAQ (reference sequence). The CDR3 is CASSFQSGVSTDTQYF. In DNA, the CDR3 is TGTGCCAGCAGCTTTCAGAGCGGTGTTAGCACAGATACGCAGTATTTT.

This clone turned up a few times. The CDR3 DNA sequence: TGTGCCAGCAGCATTCAAGGGGGTCACTATGGCTACACCTTC. Translated: CASSIQGGHYGYTF. This chain links TRBV7-9 with TRBJ1-2; maybe TRBD1 (6 bases). V was clipped by 5 bases and J by 3 bases, with 13 bases between them. Germline loops: CDR1 SEHNR, CDR2 FQNEAQ (reference sequence). CDR3 length equals 14 residues.

In its sample, this clone was seen a few times. This sequence joins TRBV6-6 and TRBJ1-5; D might be TRBD1 (6 bases). Germline V CDR1 and CDR2: MNHNY, SVGAGI (reference sequence). The CDR3 is made up of 13 amino acids. The ends were cut back, 4 bases at V and 7 bases at J, with 11 bases in the middle. The DNA of the CDR3 is TGTGCCAGCAGTTCTGTGGGGGCACAGCCCCAGCATTTT. Translation gives CASSSVGAQPQHF.

This clone was seen a handful of times. The chain employs TRBV30 and TRBJ1-5, with D uncertain. The V gene lost 0 bases and the J gene lost 0 bases, with 6 bases spanning the gap. CDR3 length: 14 amino acids. From germline, CDR1 is GTSNPN and CDR2 SVGIG (reference sequence). CDR3 DNA sequence: TGTGCCTGGAGTGTTGAGTATAGCAATCAGCCCCAGCATTTT. Translating gives CAWSVEYSNQPQHF.

This clone has more than one count but fewer than ten. The rearrangement uses TRBV29-1 and TRBJ2-5, with D possibly being TRBD2 (6 bases). The germline V gene encodes CDR1 SQVTM and CDR2 ANQGSEA. CDR3 length: 15 amino acids. The germline V and J ends were trimmed by 2 bases and 7 bases, with 20 bases remaining between them. CDR3 DNA sequence: TGCAGCGTTGAATTTTGGGCGGGACTCGAAGGGACCCAGTACTTC. It encodes CSVEFWAGLEGTQYF.

The V call is TRBV7-9, the J call TRBJ1-2, with TRBD1 matching 9 bases. The germline V gene encodes CDR1 SEHNR and CDR2 FQNEAQ (reference sequence). CDR3 length: 12 residues. V lost 5 bases to trimming and J lost 8 bases; unmatched junction nucleotides: 3. CDR3 DNA sequence: TGTGCCAGCAGCCGGGACAGGGAGGGCTACACCTTC. It translates to CASSRDREGYTF.

J is TRBJ1-1 and V is TRBV23-1, with no clear D. TRBV23-1 is classed as an ORF, of uncertain function. The CDR3 contains 17 residues. The V end was cut by 0 bases, the J end by 4 bases, with 18 bases between. In DNA form, the CDR3 reads TGCGCCAGCAGTCAATCGGTAACATTTGGGAGGTCCACTGAAGCTTTCTTT. Translation gives CASSQSVTFGRSTEAFF.

The chain recombines TRBV5-1 with TRBJ1-2; 7 bases are a match to TRBD1. Unmatched junction bases numbered 7, after V lost 2 bases and J lost 0 bases. Per germline, CDR1 SGHRS and CDR2 YFSETQ. The CDR3 runs to 16 residues. The CDR3 spells CASSFLQGPANYGYTF. CDR3 DNA sequence: TGCGCCAGCAGCTTCTTACAGGGGCCAGCTAACTATGGCTACACCTTC. Full variable domain (missing parts from reference TRBV5-1 and TRBJ1-2): KAGVTQTPRYLIKTRGQQVTLSCSPISGHRSVSWYQQTPGQGLQFLFEYFSETQRNKGNFPGRFSGRQFSNSRSEMNVSTLELGDSALYLCASSFLQGPANYGYTFGSGTRLTVV.

The genes are TRBV7-3 and TRBJ2-1, with D perhaps TRBD1 (6 bases). V was trimmed by 2 bases and J by 2 bases, leaving 10 bases between them. The germline V gene encodes CDR1 SGHTA and CDR2 FQGTGA. The CDR3 has 15 residues. CDR3 region: CASSLHRDPYNEQFF. CDR3 coding DNA: TGTGCCAGCAGCTTACACAGGGACCCCTACAATGAGCAGTTCTTC.